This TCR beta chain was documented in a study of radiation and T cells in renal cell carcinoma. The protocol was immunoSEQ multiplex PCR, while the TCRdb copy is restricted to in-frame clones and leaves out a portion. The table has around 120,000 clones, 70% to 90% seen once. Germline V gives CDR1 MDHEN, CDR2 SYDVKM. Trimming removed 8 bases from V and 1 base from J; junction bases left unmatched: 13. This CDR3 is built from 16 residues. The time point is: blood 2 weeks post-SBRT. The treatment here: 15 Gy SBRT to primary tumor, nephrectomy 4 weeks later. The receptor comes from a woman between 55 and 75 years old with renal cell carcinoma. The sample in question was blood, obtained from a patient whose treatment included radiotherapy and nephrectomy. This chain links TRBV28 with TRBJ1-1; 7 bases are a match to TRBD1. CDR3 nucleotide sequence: TGTGCCAGCGTGATACAGGGGAGGGGAAAGAACACTGAAGCTTTCTTT. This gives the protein CASVIQGRGKNTEAFF.